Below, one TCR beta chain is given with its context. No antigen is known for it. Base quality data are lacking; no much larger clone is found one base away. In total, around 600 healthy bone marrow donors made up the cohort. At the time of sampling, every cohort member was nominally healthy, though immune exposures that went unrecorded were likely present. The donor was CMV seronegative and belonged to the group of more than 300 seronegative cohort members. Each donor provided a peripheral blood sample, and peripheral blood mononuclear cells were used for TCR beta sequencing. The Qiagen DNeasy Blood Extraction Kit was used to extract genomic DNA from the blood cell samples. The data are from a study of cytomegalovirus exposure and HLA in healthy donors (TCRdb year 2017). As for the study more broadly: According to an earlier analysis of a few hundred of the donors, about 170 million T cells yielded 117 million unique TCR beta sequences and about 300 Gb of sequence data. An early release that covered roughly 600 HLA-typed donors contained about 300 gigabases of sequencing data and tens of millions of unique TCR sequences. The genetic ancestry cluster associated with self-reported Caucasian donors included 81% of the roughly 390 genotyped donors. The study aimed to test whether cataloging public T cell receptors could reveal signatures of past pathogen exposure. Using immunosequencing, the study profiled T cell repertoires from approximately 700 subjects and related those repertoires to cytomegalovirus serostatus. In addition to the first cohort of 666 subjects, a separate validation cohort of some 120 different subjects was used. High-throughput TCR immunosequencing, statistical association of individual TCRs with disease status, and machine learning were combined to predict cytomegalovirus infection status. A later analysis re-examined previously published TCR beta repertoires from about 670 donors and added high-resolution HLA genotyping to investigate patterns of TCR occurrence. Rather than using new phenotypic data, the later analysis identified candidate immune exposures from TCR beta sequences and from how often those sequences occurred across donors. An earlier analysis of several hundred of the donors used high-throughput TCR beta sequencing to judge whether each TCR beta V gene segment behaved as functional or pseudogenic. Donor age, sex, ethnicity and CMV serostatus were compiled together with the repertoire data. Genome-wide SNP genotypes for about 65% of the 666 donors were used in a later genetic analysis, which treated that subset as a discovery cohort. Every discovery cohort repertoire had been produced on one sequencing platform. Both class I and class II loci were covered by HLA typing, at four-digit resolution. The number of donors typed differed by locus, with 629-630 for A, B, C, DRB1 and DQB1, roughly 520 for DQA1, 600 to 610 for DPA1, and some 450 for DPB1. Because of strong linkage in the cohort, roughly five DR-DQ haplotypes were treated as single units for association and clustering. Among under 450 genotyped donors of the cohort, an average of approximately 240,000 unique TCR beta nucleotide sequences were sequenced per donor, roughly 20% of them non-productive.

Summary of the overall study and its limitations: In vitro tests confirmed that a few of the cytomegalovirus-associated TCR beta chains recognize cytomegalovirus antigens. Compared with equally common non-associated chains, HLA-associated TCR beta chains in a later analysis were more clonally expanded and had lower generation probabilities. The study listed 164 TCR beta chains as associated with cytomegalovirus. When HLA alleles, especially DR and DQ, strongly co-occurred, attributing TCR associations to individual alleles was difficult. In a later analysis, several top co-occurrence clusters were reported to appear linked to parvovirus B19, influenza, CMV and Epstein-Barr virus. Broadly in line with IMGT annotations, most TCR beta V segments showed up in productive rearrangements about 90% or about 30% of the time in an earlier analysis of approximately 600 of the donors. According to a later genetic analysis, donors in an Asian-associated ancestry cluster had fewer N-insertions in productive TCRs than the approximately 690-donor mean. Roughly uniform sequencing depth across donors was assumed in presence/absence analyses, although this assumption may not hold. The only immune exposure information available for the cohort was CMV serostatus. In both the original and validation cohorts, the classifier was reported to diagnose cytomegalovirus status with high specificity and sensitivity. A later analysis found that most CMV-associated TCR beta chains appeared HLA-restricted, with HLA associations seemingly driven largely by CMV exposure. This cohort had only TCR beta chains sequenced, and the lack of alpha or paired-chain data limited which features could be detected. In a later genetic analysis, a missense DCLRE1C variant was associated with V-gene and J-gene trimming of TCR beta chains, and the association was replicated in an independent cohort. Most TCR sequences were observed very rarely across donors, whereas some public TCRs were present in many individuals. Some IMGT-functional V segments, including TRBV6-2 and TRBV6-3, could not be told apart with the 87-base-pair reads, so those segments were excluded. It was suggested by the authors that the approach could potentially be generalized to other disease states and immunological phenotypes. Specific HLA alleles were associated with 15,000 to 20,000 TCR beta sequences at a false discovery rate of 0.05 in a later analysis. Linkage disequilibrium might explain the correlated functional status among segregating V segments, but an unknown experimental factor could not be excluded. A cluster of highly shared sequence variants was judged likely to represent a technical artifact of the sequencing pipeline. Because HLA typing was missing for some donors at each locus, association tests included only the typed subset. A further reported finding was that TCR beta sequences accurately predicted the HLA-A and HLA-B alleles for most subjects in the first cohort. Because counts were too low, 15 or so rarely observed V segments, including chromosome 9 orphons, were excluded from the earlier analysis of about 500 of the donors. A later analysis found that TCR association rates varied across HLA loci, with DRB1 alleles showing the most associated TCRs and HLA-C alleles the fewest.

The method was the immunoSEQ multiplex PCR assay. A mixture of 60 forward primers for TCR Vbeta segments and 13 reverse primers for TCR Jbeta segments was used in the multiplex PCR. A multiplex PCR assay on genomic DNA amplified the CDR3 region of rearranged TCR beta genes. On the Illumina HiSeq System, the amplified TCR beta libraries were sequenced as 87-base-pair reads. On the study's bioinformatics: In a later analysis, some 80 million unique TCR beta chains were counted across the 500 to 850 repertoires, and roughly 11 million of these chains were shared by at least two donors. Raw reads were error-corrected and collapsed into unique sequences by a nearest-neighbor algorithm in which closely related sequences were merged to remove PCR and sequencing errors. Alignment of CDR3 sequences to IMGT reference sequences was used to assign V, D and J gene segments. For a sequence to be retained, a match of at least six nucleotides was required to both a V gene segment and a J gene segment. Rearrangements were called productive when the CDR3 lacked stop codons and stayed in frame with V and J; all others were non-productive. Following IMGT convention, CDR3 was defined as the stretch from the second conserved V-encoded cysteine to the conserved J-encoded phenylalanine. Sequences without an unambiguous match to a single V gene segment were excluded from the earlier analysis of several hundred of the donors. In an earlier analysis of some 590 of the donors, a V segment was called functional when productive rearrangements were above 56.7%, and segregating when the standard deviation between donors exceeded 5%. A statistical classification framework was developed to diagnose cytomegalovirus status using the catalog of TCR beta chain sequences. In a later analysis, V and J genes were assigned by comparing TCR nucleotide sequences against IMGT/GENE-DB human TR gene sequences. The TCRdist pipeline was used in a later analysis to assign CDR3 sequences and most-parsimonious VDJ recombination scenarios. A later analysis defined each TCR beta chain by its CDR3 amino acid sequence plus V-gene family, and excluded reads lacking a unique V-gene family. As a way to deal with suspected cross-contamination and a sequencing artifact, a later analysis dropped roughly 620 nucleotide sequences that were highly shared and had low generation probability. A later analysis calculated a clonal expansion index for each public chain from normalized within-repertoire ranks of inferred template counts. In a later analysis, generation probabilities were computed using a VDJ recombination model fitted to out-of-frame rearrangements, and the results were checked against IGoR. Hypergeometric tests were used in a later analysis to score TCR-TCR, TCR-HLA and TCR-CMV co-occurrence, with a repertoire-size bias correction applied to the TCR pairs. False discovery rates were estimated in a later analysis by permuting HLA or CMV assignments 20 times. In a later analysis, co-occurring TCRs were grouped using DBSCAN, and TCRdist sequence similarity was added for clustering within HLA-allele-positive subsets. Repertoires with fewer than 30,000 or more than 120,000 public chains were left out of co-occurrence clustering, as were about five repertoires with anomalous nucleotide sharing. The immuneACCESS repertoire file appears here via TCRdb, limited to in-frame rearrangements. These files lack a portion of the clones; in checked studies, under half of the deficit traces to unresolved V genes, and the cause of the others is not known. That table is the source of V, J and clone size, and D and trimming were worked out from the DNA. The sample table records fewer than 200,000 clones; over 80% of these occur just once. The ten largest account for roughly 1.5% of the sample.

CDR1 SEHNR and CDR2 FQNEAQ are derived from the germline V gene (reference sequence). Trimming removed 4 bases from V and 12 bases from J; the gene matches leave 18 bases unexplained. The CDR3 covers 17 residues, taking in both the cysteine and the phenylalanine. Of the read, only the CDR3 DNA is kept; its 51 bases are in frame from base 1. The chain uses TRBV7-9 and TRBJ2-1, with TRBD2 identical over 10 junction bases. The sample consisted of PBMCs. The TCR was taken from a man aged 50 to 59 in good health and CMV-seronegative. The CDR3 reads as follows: CASSSPTGSGGASAQFF. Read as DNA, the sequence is TGTGCCAGCAGCTCCCCGACTGGAAGCGGGGGGGCAAGTGCGCAGTTCTTC.